The 25 T cell receptor beta chains below all came from one sample that was sequenced in a study of T cells in Graves' hyperthyroidism and ophthalmopathy. TCR beta CDR3 regions were amplified from RNA transcripts. During a first-round RT-PCR of the TCR CDR3, the HTBI primer set was used. One entry per CDR3 protein, called by TCRdb with MiXCR from the multiplex PCR reads. The sample lists about 300,000 distinct CDR3 sequences, roughly a fifth seen once, with approximately 37% in the top ten. Material for sequencing was blood. All receptors come from a man aged 45 to 65 with Graves' ophthalmopathy.

This clonotype was observed many times. V and J are TRBV20-1 and TRBJ1-1; 9 bases match TRBD1. The V and J ends lost 0 bases and 0 bases, in that order; junction bases with no gene match: 14. This CDR3 region has 19 residues. CDR1 and CDR2 from the germline V gene are DFQATT and SNEGSKA (reference sequence). DNA for the CDR3: TGCAGTGCTAGAGAATCGGGGTCTCGGACAGGGGAAATGAACACTGAAGCTTTCTTT. This encodes CSARESGSRTGEMNTEAFF.

V usage is TRBV19 and J usage is TRBJ2-2; D is undetermined. The germline gives CDR1 LNHDA, CDR2 SQIVND (reference sequence). Trimming removed 7 bases at V and 5 bases at J, with 8 bases between. There are 12 residues in the CDR3. The chain's CDR3 is CASTPVTGELFF. In DNA form, the CDR3 reads TGTGCCAGTACCCCAGTTACCGGGGAGCTGTTTTTT.

This clonotype has just a few counts. This chain uses TRBV19 with TRBJ2-3, with D possibly being TRBD1 (6 bases). Germline V gene data show CDR1 as LNHDA and CDR2 as SQIVND (reference sequence). The length of the CDR3 is 14 residues. Trimming shortened V by 3 bases and J by 7 bases, and 14 bases separated the two germline ends. CDR3 in amino acids: CASSIAQGGNTQYF. CDR3 DNA: TGTGCCAGTAGTATCGCCCAAGGGGGAAATACGCAGTATTTT.

The genes are TRBV12-3 or TRBV12-4 and TRBJ2-1; D is unresolved. This CDR3 region has 14 residues. The ends were cut back, 1 base at V and 4 bases at J, with 8 bases in the middle. This chain's CDR3 is CASSLERSYNEQFF. The CDR3 DNA sequence: TGTGCCAGCAGTTTAGAGAGGAGTTACAATGAGCAGTTCTTC.

This clonotype was detected a few times. The chain links TRBV29-1 to TRBJ2-3, with 8 nucleotides matching TRBD1. CDR1 is SQVTM, CDR2 ANQGSEA, per germline. V lost 8 bases to trimming and J lost 2 bases; unmatched junction nucleotides: 9. This CDR3 region has 14 residues. Here the CDR3 DNA reads TGCAGCCGAAGCCCGACAGGGGACACAGATACGCAGTATTTT. It translates to CSRSPTGDTDTQYF.

The CDR3 is CASSTPGQGTYGYTF. The CDR3, as DNA: TGTGCCAGCAGTACGCCGGGACAGGGAACCTATGGCTACACCTTC. The V call is TRBV28, the J call TRBJ1-2; the match to TRBD1 covers 9 bases. In germline, CDR1 is MDHEN, CDR2 SYDVKM. V shed 5 bases, J shed 4 bases, and the junction held 8 bases outside the gene matches. The length of the CDR3 is 15 residues.

The chain recombines TRBV3-1 with TRBJ1-1; tentatively, D is TRBD1 (5 bases). The germline V gene encodes CDR1 LGHDT and CDR2 YNNKEL (reference sequence). The CDR3 is made up of 16 amino acids. V lost 6 bases to trimming and J lost 1 base, with 18 bases between them. The chain's CDR3 is CASSPQPRQSNTEAFF. The CDR3 DNA follows: TGTGCCAGCAGTCCACAACCGAGACAGTCGAACACTGAAGCTTTCTTT. The full variable domain, completed using reference TRBV3-1 and TRBJ1-1, is DTAVSQTPKYLVTQMGNDKSIKCEQNLGHDTMYWYKQDSKKFLKIMFSYNNKELIINETVPNRFSPKSPDKAHLNLHINSLELGDSAVYFCASSPQPRQSNTEAFFGQGTRLTVV.

This clonotype has ten or more counts. The chain uses TRBV12-3 or TRBV12-4 and TRBJ1-1, with D tentatively TRBD1 (6 bases). CDR3 length: 13 residues. V was clipped by 2 bases and J by 6 bases, with 10 bases between them. The CDR3 nucleotides read TGTGCCAGCAGTTTAACAGGGATCTCTGAAGCTTTCTTT. Translated, it gives CASSLTGISEAFF.

This clonotype was counted ten times or more. The chain joins TRBV6-2 or TRBV6-3 to TRBJ2-7; D is ambiguous. CDR3 length equals 14 residues. Germline V gene lookup returns CDR1 MNHEY and CDR2 SVGEGT. The V and J ends lost 8 bases and 0 bases respectively, with 14 bases between them. CDR3 loop: CASRRDFISYEQYF. CDR3 bases: TGTGCCAGCCGTCGTGACTTCATCTCCTACGAGCAGTACTTC.

The J gene is TRBJ1-2, the V gene TRBV18; D unresolved. The V and J ends lost 5 bases and 1 base respectively, with 5 bases between them. Germline CDR1 KGHSH, CDR2 LQKENI. This CDR3 comprises 12 residues. This CDR3 reads CASSADNYGYTF. The CDR3 region has the DNA TGTGCCAGCTCAGCAGATAACTATGGCTACACCTTC.

V usage is TRBV6-1 and J usage is TRBJ1-5, with D unresolved. Trimming took 8 bases from V and 1 from J, leaving 15 bases between them. Looked up from germline, CDR1 is MNHNS and CDR2 is SASEGT. CDR3 length: 15 amino acids. CDR3 nucleotide sequence: TGTGCCAGCGGCAGACCGGGCGCGAGCAATCAGCCCCAGCATTTT. Residues: CASGRPGASNQPQHF.

This clonotype was seen at least ten times. The chain carries TRBV12-3 or TRBV12-4 and TRBJ2-3, with a weak D call TRBD2 (6 bases). The CDR3 runs 14 residues. V gave up 6 bases and J gave up 5 bases, with 15 bases separating them. CDR3 sequence (DNA): TGTGCCAGCAGCTACGGGACTCACGGAGATACGCAGTATTTT. This sequence encodes CASSYGTHGDTQYF.

This rearrangement joins TRBV2 to TRBJ2-4; D remains ambiguous. V was pared by 3 bases and J by 0 bases, with 12 bases between. The CDR3 contains 16 residues. The germline V gene has CDR1 SNHLY and CDR2 FYNNEI. The CDR3 region has the DNA TGTGCCAGCAGTGATGGGCTAACACTAGCCAAAAACATTCAGTACTTC. It codes for CASSDGLTLAKNIQYF.

This clonotype was detected ten times or more. Here the CDR3 DNA reads TGTGCCAGCAGTTACCGCACAGGGGTCTATGGCTACACCTTC. It specifies CASSYRTGVYGYTF. The chain combines TRBV6-6 with TRBJ1-2; 7 bases are shared with TRBD1. Germline loops: CDR1 MNHNY, CDR2 SVGAGI (reference sequence). This CDR3 contains 14 residues. V was pared by 2 bases and J by 4 bases, with 4 bases of the junction left unmatched.

The chain is built from TRBV19 and TRBJ1-2, with D unclear. V was shortened by 3 bases and J by 8 bases, with 16 bases between the two germline ends. Germline CDR1 reads LNHDA; CDR2 reads SQIVND (reference sequence). This CDR3 spans 14 amino acids. CDR3 in DNA: TGTGCCAGTAGTATGGAACAGACAATTCAGGGCTACACCTTC. As protein: CASSMEQTIQGYTF.

This chain links TRBV10-3 with TRBJ2-5; no clear D. Trimming pared 3 bases from V and 2 bases from J, leaving 7 bases between. This CDR3 contains 13 residues. CDR1 and CDR2 (germline): ENHRY, SYGVKD. The chain's CDR3 is CAISDGGQETQYF. The CDR3 DNA is TGTGCCATCAGTGATGGCGGACAAGAGACCCAGTACTTC.

The genes are TRBV12-3 or TRBV12-4 and TRBJ2-1; the match to TRBD2 covers 8 bases. This CDR3 comprises 15 residues. V lost 6 bases and J lost 6; bases outside the gene matches: 10. The CDR3 is CASSPSGRARNEQFF. Here the CDR3 DNA reads TGTGCCAGCAGCCCCTCCGGGAGGGCCCGCAATGAGCAGTTCTTC.

This clonotype was detected ten times or more. CDR3 nucleotides: TGCGCCAGCAGCTTGACGGACCGGGGTTACGAGCAGTACTTC. Protein sequence: CASSLTDRGYEQYF. The chain combines TRBV5-1 with TRBJ2-7; D might be TRBD2 (5 bases). CDR3 length: 14 residues. Trimming took off 1 base at V and 4 bases at J, with 12 bases between the two ends. Germline V gives CDR1 SGHRS, CDR2 YFSETQ.

The table lists this clonotype with many counts. The chain carries TRBV7-3 and TRBJ1-1; D is uncertain. Looked up from germline, CDR1 is SGHTA and CDR2 is FQGTGA. Trimming shortened V by 5 bases and J by 1 base, and 8 bases separated the two germline ends. CDR3 length: 13 amino acids. DNA for the CDR3: TGTGCCAGCAGCCAGGACCCGAACACTGAAGCTTTCTTT. Its translation: CASSQDPNTEAFF.

This clonotype was seen a few times. CDR3 residues: CASSLKGLLEQFF. The CDR3 bases are TGTGCCAGCAGTTTAAAAGGCCTATTAGAGCAGTTCTTC. This rearrangement joins TRBV28 to TRBJ2-1; the D is unclear. Germline CDR1 is MDHEN and CDR2 is SYDVKM. Trimming stripped 2 bases from V and 10 bases from J, with 12 bases between. This CDR3 has 13 amino acids.

This clonotype was found many times. This chain links TRBV3-1 with TRBJ2-7, with 9 bases lining up with TRBD1. Germline V gene lookup returns CDR1 LGHDT and CDR2 YNNKEL (reference sequence). Trimming took 7 bases from V and 5 from J; bases not matched to a gene: 9. There are 14 residues in the CDR3. The CDR3 DNA reads TGTGCCAGCACCTCCTTTGGGACAGGGAACGAGCAGTACTTC. As protein: CASTSFGTGNEQYF.

This clonotype occurred many times. This chain connects TRBV11-2 to TRBJ2-2; 10 nucleotides line up with TRBD2. CDR3 length: 15 residues. The germline CDR1 and CDR2 sequences are SGHAT and FQNNGV. Losses at the gene ends were 5 bases for V and 7 bases for J; bases not matched to a gene: 7. The CDR3 DNA reads TGTGCCAGCAGCCAGGGACTAGCGCCCGTCGGGGAGCTGTTTTTT. Translating gives CASSQGLAPVGELFF.

The chain carries TRBV20-1 and TRBJ2-5; TRBD1 agrees at 7 bases. This CDR3 has 12 amino acids. Germline CDR1 reads DFQATT; CDR2 reads SNEGSKA (reference sequence). Written as DNA, the CDR3 is TGCAGAATGACAGGGTCGGGGGAGACCCAGTACTTC. Translating it yields CRMTGSGETQYF.

This clonotype was observed at least ten times. This chain links TRBV2 with TRBJ2-5; TRBD2 matches at 14 bases. This CDR3 contains 14 residues. Germline assignment: CDR1 SNHLY and CDR2 FYNNEI. The ends lost 6 bases at V and 4 bases at J; junction bases unmatched: 1. Written as DNA, the CDR3 is TGTGCCAGCAGGGGACTAGCGGGAGCAGAGACCCAGTACTTC. Protein product: CASRGLAGAETQYF.

The V and J genes are TRBV5-1 and TRBJ1-1; D gene unclear. Germline V gene sequence: CDR1 SGHRS, CDR2 YFSETQ. Trimming shortened V by 1 base and J by 4 bases, and 11 bases separated the two germline ends. CDR3 length: 14 amino acids. For the CDR3, the DNA is TGCGCCAGCAGCTTGTTACAGTTTGGCACTGAAGCTTTCTTT. Translated: CASSLLQFGTEAFF.